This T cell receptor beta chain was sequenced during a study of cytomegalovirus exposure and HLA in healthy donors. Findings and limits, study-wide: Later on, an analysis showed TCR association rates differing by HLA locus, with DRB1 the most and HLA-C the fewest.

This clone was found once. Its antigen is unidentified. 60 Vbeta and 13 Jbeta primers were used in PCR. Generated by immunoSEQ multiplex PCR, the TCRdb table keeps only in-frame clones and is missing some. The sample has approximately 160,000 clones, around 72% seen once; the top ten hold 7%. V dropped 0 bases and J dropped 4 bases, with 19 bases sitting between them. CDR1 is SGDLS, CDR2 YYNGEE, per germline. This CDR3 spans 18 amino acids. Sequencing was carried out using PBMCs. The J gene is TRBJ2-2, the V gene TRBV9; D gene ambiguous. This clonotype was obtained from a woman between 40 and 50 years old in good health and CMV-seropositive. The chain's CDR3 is CASSVGFRERGTTGELFF. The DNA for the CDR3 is TGTGCCAGCAGCGTAGGATTTAGAGAACGCGGTACCACCGGGGAGCTGTTTTTT. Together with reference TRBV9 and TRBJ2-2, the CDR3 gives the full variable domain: DSGVTQTPKHLITATGQRVTLRCSPRSGDLSVYWYQQSLDQGLQFLIQYYNGEERAKGNILERFSAQQFPDLHSELNLSSLELGDSALYFCASSVGFRERGTTGELFFGEGSRLTVL.